A selection of T cell receptor beta chains follows, all from one sample in a study of cytomegalovirus exposure and HLA in healthy donors. The protocol was immunoSEQ multiplex PCR, while the TCRdb copy is restricted to in-frame clones and leaves out a portion. The table shows roughly 92,000 clones, with 6% to 9% occurring only once. Sequencing was done on a sample of PBMCs. All receptors come from a man aged 45-65 years in good health and CMV-seronegative. Both conserved end residues are part of each CDR3. D genes are given only for firm matches. Clone size appears in some rows only: once, few, many, or a class for an expanded clone.

d_call,j_call,clone_size,v_call,cdr3_nt,cdr3_aa
-,TRBJ2-1,-,TRBV28,TGTGCCAGCAGTTCCCCCGTAGGGGGAAGGACTGAGCAGTTCTTC,CASSSPVGGRTEQFF
TRBD2,TRBJ2-1,-,TRBV6-5,TGTGCCAGCAGTTCCGGGAGGCTAGGGAGCGGGACCCGGTTCTTC,CASSSGRLGSGTRFF
TRBD2,TRBJ2-1,-,TRBV11-2,TGTGCCAGCAGCTTCACTAGCGGCCCCCTCTTC,CASSFTSGPLF
-,TRBJ1-5,-,TRBV28,TGTGCCAGCACCACTCCCGATGGTGGTCAGCCCCAGCATTTT,CASTTPDGGQPQHF
TRBD1,TRBJ2-7,few,TRBV6-5,TGTGCCAGCCTCGGGACAGGGTCCTACGAGCAGTACTTC,CASLGTGSYEQYF
-,TRBJ1-5,few,TRBV6-5,TGTGCCAGCAGTACGCCGGACAGAAAGTATCAGCCCCAGCATTTT,CASSTPDRKYQPQHF
-,TRBJ2-4,few,TRBV1,TGCACCAGCGGCCAAATAGGACTAGCGGTTTGGAACATTCAGTACTTC,CTSGQIGLAVWNIQYF
TRBD2,TRBJ2-7,few,TRBV5-6,TGTGCCAGCGCTGCGGGGGGCAGCTACGAGCAGTACTTC,CASAAGGSYEQYF
-,TRBJ2-5,few,TRBV11-1,TGTGCCAGCAGCCTTTACAGGGTTACTGAAGAGACCCAGTACTTC,CASSLYRVTEETQYF
-,TRBJ2-1,-,TRBV7-3,TGTGCCAGCAGCTCGGACATTCCCCCCTACAATGAGCAGTTCTTC,CASSSDIPPYNEQFF
-,TRBJ2-1,few,TRBV19,TGTGCCAGCTCAGCGGTCTCCTACAATGAGCAGTTCTTC,CASSAVSYNEQFF
TRBD2,TRBJ2-1,few,TRBV5-6,TGTGCCAGCAGCTTTCCGGGACTAGCGGGAAATGAGAAGTTCTTC,CASSFPGLAGNEKFF
TRBD1,TRBJ1-3,few,TRBV18,TGTGCCAGCTCACCCCCTGACAGGGCCCCAAAATCTGGAAACACCATATATTTT,CASSPPDRAPKSGNTIYF
-,TRBJ1-2,few,TRBV6-1,TGTGCCAGCAGGAAGGTCGACAGCCAGGACTATGGCTACACCTTC,CASRKVDSQDYGYTF
-,TRBJ2-1,few,TRBV25-1,TGTGCCAGCAGTAAAGAGGGACTCAAATACCCCTACAATGAGCAGTTCTTC,CASSKEGLKYPYNEQFF
TRBD1,TRBJ2-3,few,TRBV27,TGTGCCAGCAGTCCTCCGGGACAGCCCTCCGCAGATACGCAGTATTTT,CASSPPGQPSADTQYF
-,TRBJ1-1,few,TRBV11-1,TGTGCCAGCAGCTTCCAGGCGGGGGACACTGAAGCTTTCTTT,CASSFQAGDTEAFF
-,TRBJ2-7,-,TRBV7-9,TGTGCCAGCAGCTATACCCGGGACACCTACGAGCAGTACTTC,CASSYTRDTYEQYF
-,TRBJ2-3,few,TRBV28,TGTGCCAGCAGCGCTCCAGGAGGGACGCAGTATTTT,CASSAPGGTQYF
-,TRBJ1-1,few,TRBV21-1,TGTGCCAGCAGCAAGGGTTCCAGGGGGCTGAGCACTGAAGCTTTCTTT,CASSKGSRGLSTEAFF